The following is a TCR beta chain sequence with its context. Its antigen is unknown. No per-base quality is available; no much larger clone lies one base away. This sample stems from a study of response to subunit inactivated influenza vaccine (dated by TCRdb to about 2018). Notes on the research overall: Deep quantitative profiling of the T cell receptor repertoire was used in the study to follow responses to a trivalent subunit inactivated influenza vaccine. Overall study results and their limits: The authors proposed that each seasonal influenza vaccination may bring in only a limited number of new T cells.

Trimming accounts for 6 bases at V and 1 base at J, while the number of junction bases matched to no gene is 5. The germline V gene (reference sequence) supplies CDR1 SEHNR and CDR2 FQNEAQ. The CDR3 covers 14 residues, taking in both the cysteine and the phenylalanine. CDR3 DNA only is kept here, 42 bases in frame from base 1. The library was obtained by RT-PCR. The data were produced on an Illumina HiSeq 2500. Using fastp at Q25 and MiXCR, TCRdb reprocessed the public reads and kept productive beta chains. Here each entry gathers all rows of one CDR3 protein and keeps the most common genes and DNA. The table for this sample lists 300,000 to 350,000 distinct CDR3 sequences; over 20% of them were counted only once. Jointly, the top ten make up 10% to 13% of the sample.

The sequence is built from TRBV7-9 and TRBJ1-1, and 7 bases in between align with TRBD1. This TCR was sampled from a man between 50 and 75 years old who received an inactivated influenza vaccine. Donor details come from another sample of the same person, matched by shared clones. The sample was PBMCs from blood, taken less than 22 months after vaccination. The bases read TGTGCCAGCAGGGGGGGACAGCAGAACACTGAAGCTTTCTTT. This translates into CASRGGQQNTEAFF.